Many counts were recorded for the clone carrying this T cell receptor beta chain. Its antigen is not identified. The authors sequenced patients whose flow cytometry had shown CD8+CD57+ cell expansion. Untreated patients provided the blood samples, with no therapy given before sampling. Genomic DNA, serving as template, underwent TCR beta VDJ and CDR3 profiling. TCRdb used MiXCR to reprocess the reads, holding one entry per CDR3 protein. The table lists 120,000 or so distinct CDR3 sequences, about two fifths of them singletons, with more than 2.5% in the top ten. The CDR3 is made up of 14 amino acids. Looked up from germline, CDR1 is SNHLY and CDR2 is FYNNEI. Trimming cost V 4 bases and J 1 base, with 10 bases left between them. These data belong to a study of CD8+CD57+ T cells in acquired aplastic anemia. Study background: DNA recovered from sorted CD4+ and CD8+ cells had a mean of approximately 3 ug.

Findings and limits, study-wide: Between patients and controls, CD8+ Simpson's diversity did not vary significantly. Sharing between patients and controls was observed for around 30 CD8+ CDR3 sequences.

This receptor was obtained from a human donor with aplastic anemia. This chain uses TRBV2 with TRBJ1-2; D not resolved. The sequenced sample consisted of sorted CD4+, CD8+, or CD8+CD57+ T cells (not recorded which) from PBMCs. This chain's CDR3 is CASSGQRRNYGYTF. CDR3 DNA sequence: TGTGCCAGCAGTGGCCAGAGACGTAACTATGGCTACACCTTC.